This T cell receptor beta chain was observed in a study of early T cells in non-severe SARS-CoV-2 infection. The CDR3 has 12 amino acids. V was pared by 3 bases and J by 1 base, with 5 bases between. Germline CDR1 and CDR2: DFQATT and SNEGSKA (reference sequence). MiXCR, run by TCRdb on the 5' RACE reads, gives a single entry per CDR3 protein. The data show 62,000 or so distinct CDR3 sequences, 7.5% to 10% seen once. Sequencing was carried out using whole blood. The J gene is TRBJ2-3, the V gene TRBV20-1; the D is unclear. This sequence originates from an adult who was a healthcare worker with PCR-confirmed SARS-CoV-2 infection or an uninfected control (not recorded which). The CDR3 loop reads CSASRGTDTQYF. Here the CDR3 DNA reads TGCAGTGCTAGTCGCGGCACAGATACGCAGTATTTT.